Described below is a single T cell receptor (beta chain) sequence and its context. The antigen remains undetermined. V dropped 0 bases and J dropped 3; count of bases not matched to a gene: 2. The germline V gene encodes CDR1 GTSNPN and CDR2 SVGIG (reference sequence). The CDR3 sequence is 13 residues long. This record belongs to a study of cytomegalovirus exposure and HLA in healthy donors. Study conclusions and caveats: In a later analysis, TCR beta V- and J-gene trimming showed a link to a missense DCLRE1C variant. There were over 150 TCR beta chains listed as cytomegalovirus-associated.

The PCR was carried out with 60 Vbeta primers and 13 Jbeta primers. Clones were sequenced by immunoSEQ multiplex PCR, and TCRdb holds only the in-frame ones, with some missing. The sample holds approximately 220,000 clones, roughly 85% seen once. Input material: PBMCs. The chain links TRBV30 to TRBJ2-7; 7 nucleotides align to TRBD1. This TCR derives from a male donor in good health and CMV-seronegative. The CDR3 loop reads CAWSVGDSYEQYF. The CDR3 DNA follows: TGTGCCTGGAGTGTAGGGGACAGCTACGAGCAGTACTTC.